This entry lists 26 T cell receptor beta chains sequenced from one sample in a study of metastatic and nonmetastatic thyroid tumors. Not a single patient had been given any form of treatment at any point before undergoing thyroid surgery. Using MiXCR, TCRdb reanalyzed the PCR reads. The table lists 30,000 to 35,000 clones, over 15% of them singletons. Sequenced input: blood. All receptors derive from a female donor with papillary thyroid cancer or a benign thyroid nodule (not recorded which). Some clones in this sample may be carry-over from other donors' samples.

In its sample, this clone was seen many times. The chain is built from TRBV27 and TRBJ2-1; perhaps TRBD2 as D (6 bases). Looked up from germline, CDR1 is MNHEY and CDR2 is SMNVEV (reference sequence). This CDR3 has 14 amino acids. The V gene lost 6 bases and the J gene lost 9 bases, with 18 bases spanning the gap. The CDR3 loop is CASSLGMDYGEQFF. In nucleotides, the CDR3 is TGTGCCAGCAGCCTAGGTATGGACTACGGTGAGCAGTTCTTC.

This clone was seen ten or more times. For the CDR3, the DNA is TGTGCCAGTAGTATGGAGGCCCCCAAAAACATTCAGTACTTC. It is translated as CASSMEAPKNIQYF. The chain couples TRBV19 to TRBJ2-4; D is possibly TRBD2 (5 bases). V shed 3 bases and J shed 2 bases, with 8 bases lying between them. The CDR3 is 14 residues long. Germline V gene sequence: CDR1 LNHDA, CDR2 SQIVND (reference sequence).

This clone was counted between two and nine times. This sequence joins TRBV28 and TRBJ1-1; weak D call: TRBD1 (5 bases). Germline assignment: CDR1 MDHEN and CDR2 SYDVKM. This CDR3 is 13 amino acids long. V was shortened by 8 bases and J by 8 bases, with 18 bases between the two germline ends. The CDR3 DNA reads TGTGCCAGCCAAGTATACGCCCGGGGCGAAGCTTTCTTT. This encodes CASQVYARGEAFF.

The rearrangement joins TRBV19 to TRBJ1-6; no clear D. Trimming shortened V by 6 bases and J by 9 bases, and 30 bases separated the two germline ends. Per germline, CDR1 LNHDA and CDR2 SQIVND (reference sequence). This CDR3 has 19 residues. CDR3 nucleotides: TGTGCCAGTAGCCCTTTGAGGAGGTCCCGAGGGTCCCTTTCTTCACCCCTCCACTTT. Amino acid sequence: CASSPLRRSRGSLSSPLHF.

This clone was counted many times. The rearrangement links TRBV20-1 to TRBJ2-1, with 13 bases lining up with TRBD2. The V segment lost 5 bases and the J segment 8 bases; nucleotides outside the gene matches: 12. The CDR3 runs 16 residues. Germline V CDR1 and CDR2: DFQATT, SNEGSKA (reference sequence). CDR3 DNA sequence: TGCAGTGCTGGCCGATCGACTAGCGGGAGGTCGGATGAGCAGTTCTTC. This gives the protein CSAGRSTSGRSDEQFF.

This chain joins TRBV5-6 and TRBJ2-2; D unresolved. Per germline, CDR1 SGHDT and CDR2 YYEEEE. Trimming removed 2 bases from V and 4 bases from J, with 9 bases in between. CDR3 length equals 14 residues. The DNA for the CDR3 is TGTGCCAGCAGCTTTGGGTATCCCACCGGGGAGCTGTTTTTT. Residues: CASSFGYPTGELFF.

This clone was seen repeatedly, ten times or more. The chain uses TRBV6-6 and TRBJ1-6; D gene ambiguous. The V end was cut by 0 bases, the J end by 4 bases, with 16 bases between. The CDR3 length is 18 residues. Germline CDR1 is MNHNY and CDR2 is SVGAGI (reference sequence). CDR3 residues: CASSYSKNLRRYNSPLHF. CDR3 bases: TGTGCCAGCAGTTACTCGAAGAACCTAAGACGTTATAATTCACCCCTCCACTTT.

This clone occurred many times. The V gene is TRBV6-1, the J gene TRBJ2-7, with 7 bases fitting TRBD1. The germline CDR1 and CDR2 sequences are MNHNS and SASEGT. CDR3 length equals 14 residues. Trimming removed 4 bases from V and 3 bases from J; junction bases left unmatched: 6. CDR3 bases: TGTGCCAGCAGTGTAGAAGGGGGCATCTACGAGCAGTACTTC. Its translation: CASSVEGGIYEQYF.

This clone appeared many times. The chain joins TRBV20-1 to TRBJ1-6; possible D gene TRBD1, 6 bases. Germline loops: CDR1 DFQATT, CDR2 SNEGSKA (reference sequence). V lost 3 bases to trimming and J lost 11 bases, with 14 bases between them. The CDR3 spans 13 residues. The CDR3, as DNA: TGCAGTGCTAGGGACAGTGCAGAACCACCCCTCCACTTT. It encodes CSARDSAEPPLHF.

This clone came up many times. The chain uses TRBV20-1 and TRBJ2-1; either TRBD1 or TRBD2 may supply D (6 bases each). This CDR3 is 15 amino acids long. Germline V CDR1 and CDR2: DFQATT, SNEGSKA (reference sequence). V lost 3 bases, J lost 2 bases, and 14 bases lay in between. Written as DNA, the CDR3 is TGCAGTGCTAGCTTGGACGGGGGCGCCTACAATGAGCAGTTCTTC. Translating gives CSASLDGGAYNEQFF.

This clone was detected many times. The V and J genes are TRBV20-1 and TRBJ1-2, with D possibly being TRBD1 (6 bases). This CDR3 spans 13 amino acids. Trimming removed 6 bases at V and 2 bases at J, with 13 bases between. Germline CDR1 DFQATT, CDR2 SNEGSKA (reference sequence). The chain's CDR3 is CSATTTGNYGYTF. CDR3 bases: TGCAGTGCCACCACTACAGGGAACTATGGCTACACCTTC.

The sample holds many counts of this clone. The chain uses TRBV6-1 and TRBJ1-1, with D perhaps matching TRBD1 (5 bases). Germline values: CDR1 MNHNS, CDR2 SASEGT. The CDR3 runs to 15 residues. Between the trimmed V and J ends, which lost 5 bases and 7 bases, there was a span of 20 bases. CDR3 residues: CASSLHPSRDLEAFF. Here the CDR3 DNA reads TGTGCCAGCAGTTTGCATCCCAGCAGGGACCTTGAAGCTTTCTTT.

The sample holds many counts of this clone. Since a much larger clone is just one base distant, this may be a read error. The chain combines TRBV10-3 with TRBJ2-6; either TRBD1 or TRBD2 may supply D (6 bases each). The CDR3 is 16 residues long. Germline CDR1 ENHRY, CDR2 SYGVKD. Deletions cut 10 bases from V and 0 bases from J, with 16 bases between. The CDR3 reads CATTGRAGSGANVLTF. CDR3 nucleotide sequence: TGTGCCACCACAGGGCGAGCGGGCTCTGGGGCCAACGTCCTGACTTTC.

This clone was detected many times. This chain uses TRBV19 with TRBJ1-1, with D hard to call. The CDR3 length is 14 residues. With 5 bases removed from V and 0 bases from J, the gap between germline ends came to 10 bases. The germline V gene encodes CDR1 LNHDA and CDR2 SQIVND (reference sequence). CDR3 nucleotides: TGTGCCAGTAGTTTCCCGGGATTGAACACTGAAGCTTTCTTT. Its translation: CASSFPGLNTEAFF. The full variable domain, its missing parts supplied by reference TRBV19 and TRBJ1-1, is DGGITQSPKYLFRKEGQNVTLSCEQNLNHDAMYWYRQDPGQGLRLIYYSQIVNDFQKGDIAEGYSVSREKKESFPLTVTSAQKNPTAFYLCASSFPGLNTEAFFGQGTRLTVV.

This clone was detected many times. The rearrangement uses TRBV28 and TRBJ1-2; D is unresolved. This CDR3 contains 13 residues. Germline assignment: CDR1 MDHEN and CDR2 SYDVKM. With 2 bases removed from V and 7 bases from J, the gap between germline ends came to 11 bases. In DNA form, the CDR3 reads TGTGCCAGCAGTTTACGGACGGATATTGGCTACACCTTC. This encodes CASSLRTDIGYTF.

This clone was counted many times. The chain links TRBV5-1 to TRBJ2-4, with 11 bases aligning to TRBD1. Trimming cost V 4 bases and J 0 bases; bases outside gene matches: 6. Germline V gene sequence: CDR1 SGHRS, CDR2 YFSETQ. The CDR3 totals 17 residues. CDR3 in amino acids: CASSPGTGGAAKNIQYF. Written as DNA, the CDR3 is TGCGCCAGCAGCCCCGGGACAGGGGGTGCAGCCAAAAACATTCAGTACTTC.

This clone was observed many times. CDR3 nucleotide sequence: TGTGCCAGCAGTGCCTCCGGGACTAGCATGAGTGGTGAGCAGTTCTTC. Its protein is CASSASGTSMSGEQFF. This chain joins TRBV27 and TRBJ2-1, with 9 nucleotides matching TRBD2. Germline CDR1 is MNHEY and CDR2 is SMNVEV (reference sequence). The CDR3 extends over 16 amino acids. V gave up 5 bases and J gave up 9 bases; unmatched junction bases: 14.

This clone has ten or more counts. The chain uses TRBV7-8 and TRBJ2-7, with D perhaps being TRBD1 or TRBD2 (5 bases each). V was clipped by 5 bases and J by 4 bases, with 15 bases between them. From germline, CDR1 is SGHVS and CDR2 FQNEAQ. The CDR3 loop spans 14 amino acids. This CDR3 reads CASSDGTALYEQYF. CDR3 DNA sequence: TGTGCCAGCAGCGACGGGACGGCCTTATACGAGCAGTACTTC.

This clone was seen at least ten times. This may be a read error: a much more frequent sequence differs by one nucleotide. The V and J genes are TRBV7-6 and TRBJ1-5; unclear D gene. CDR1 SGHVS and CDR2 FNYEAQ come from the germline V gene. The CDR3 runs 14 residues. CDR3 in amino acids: CAGSPNGRNQPQHF. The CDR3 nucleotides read TGTGCCGGCAGCCCCAATGGCAGAAATCAGCCCCAGCATTTT.

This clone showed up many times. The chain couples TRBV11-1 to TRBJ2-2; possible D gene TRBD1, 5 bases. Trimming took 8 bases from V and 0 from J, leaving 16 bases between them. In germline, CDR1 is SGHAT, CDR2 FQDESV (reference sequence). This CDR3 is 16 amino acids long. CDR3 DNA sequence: TGTGCCAGCCCGTCAGGGCAGGGCTCGAACACCGGGGAGCTGTTTTTT. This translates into CASPSGQGSNTGELFF.

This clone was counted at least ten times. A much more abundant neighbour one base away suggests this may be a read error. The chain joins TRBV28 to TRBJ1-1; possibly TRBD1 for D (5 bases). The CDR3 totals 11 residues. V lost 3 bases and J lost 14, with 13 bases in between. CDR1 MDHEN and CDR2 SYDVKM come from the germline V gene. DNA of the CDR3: TGTGCCAGCAGTTTCTGCAGGGTGTGGTTCTTT. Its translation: CASSFCRVWFF.

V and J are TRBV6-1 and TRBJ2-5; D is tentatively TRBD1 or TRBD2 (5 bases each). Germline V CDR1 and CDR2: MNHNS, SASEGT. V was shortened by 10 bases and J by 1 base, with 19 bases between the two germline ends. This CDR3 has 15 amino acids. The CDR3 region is CATSRGGLSQETQYF. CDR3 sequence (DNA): TGTGCCACCTCTCGGGGCGGACTGAGCCAAGAGACCCAGTACTTC.

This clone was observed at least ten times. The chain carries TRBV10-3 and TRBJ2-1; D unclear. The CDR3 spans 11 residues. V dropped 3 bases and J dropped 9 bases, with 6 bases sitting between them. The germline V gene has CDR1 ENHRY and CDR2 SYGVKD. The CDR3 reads CAISDEGEQFF. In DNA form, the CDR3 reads TGTGCCATCAGTGATGAAGGTGAGCAGTTCTTC.

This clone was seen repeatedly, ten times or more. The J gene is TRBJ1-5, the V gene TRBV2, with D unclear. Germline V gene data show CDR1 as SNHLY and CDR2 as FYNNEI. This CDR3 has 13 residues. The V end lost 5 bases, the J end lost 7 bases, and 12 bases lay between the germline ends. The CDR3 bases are TGTGCCAGCAGTCGAACCCCCGGGCAGCCCCAGCATTTT. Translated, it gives CASSRTPGQPQHF.

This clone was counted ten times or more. Here the CDR3 DNA reads TGTGCCAGCAGCCCTCCCGATCCTGTCTATGGCTACACCTTC. It is translated as CASSPPDPVYGYTF. The chain combines TRBV13 with TRBJ1-2; D unresolved. V was trimmed by 5 bases and J by 4 bases, leaving 14 bases between them. This CDR3 is 14 amino acids long. The germline gives CDR1 PRHDT, CDR2 FYEKMQ (reference sequence). The full variable domain, in which reference TRBV13 and TRBJ1-2 provide the parts outside the CDR3, is AAGVIQSPRHLIKEKRETATLKCYPIPRHDTVYWYQQGPGQDPQFLISFYEKMQSDKGSIPDRFSAQQFSDYHSELNMSSLELGDSALYFCASSPPDPVYGYTFGSGTRLTVV.

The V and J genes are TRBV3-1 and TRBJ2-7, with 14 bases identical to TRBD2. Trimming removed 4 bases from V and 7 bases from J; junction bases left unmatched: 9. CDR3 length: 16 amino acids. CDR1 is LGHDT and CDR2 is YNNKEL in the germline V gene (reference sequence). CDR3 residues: CASSPMGGLAGEEQYF. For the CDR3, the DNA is TGTGCCAGCAGCCCCATGGGGGGACTAGCGGGAGAAGAGCAGTACTTC.